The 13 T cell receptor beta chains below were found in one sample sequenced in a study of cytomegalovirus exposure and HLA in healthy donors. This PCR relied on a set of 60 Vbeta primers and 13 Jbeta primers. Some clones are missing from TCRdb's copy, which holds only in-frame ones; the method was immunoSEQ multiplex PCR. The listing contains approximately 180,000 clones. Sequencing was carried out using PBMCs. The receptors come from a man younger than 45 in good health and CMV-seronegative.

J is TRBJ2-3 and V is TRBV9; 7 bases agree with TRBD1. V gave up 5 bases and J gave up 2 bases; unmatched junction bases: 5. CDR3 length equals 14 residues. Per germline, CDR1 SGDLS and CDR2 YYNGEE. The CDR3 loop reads CASSRTGDTDTQYF. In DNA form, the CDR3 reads TGTGCCAGCAGTCGGACAGGAGACACAGATACGCAGTATTTT.

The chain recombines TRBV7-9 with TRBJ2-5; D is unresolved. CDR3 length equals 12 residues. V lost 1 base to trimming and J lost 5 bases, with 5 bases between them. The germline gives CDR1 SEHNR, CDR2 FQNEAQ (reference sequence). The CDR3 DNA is TGTGCCAGCAGCTTAGTACTGGAGACCCAGTACTTC. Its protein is CASSLVLETQYF.

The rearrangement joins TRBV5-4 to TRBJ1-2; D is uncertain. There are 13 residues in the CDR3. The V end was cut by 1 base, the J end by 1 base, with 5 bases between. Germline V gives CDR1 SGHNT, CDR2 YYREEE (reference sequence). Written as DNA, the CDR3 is TGTGCCAGCAGCTTGAGCGTTAACTATGGCTACACCTTC. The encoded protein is CASSLSVNYGYTF.

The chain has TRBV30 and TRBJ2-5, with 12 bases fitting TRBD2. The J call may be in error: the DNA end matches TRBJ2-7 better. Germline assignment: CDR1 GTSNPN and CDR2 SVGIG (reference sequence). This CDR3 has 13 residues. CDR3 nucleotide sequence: TGTGCCTGGTCGACTAGCGGGAGTGGCGAGCAGTACTTC. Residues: CAWSTSGSGEQYF.

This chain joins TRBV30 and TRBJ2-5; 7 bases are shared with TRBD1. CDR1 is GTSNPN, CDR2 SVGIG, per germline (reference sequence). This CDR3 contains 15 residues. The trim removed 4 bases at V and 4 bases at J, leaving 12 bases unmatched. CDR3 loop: CAWTKGAGSGETQYF. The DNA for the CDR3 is TGTGCCTGGACTAAGGGGGCCGGCAGTGGAGAGACCCAGTACTTC.

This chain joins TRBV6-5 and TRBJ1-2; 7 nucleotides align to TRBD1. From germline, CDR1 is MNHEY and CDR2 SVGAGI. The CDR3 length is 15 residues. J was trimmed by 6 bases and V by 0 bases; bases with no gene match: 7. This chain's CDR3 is CASSYSDRLGNGYTF. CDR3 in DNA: TGTGCCAGCAGTTACTCGGACAGGCTAGGGAATGGCTACACCTTC.

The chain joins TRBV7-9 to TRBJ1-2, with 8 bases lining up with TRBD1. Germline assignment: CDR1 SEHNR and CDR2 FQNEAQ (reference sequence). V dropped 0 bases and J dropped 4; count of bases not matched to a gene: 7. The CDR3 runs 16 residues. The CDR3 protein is CASSLAGTGETYGYTF. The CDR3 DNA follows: TGTGCCAGCAGCTTAGCAGGGACAGGCGAAACCTATGGCTACACCTTC.

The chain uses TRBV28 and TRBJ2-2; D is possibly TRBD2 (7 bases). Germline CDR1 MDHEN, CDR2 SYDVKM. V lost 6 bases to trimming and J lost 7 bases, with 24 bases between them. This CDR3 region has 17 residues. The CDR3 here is CASRRGRWGGVLGELFF. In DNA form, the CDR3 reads TGTGCCAGCAGACGGGGAAGGTGGGGGGGCGTACTCGGGGAGCTGTTTTTT.

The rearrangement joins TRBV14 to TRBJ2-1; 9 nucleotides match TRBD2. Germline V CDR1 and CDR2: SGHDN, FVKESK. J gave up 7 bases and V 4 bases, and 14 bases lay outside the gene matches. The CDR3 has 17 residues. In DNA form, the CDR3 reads TGTGCCAGCAGCCCTGGACTAGCGACAGATGTTGGGAATGAGCAGTTCTTC. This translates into CASSPGLATDVGNEQFF. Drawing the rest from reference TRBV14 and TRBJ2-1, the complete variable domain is EAGVTQFPSHSVIEKGQTVTLRCDPISGHDNLYWYRRVMGKEIKFLLHFVKESKQDESGMPNNRFLAERTGGTYSTLKVQPAELEDSGVYFCASSPGLATDVGNEQFFGPGTRLTVL.

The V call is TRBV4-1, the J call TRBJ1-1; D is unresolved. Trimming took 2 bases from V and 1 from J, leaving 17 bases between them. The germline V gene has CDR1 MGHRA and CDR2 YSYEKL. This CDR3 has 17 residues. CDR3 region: CASSQLGAGGGNTEAFF. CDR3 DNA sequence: TGCGCCAGCAGCCAACTCGGCGCAGGCGGAGGGAACACTGAAGCTTTCTTT.

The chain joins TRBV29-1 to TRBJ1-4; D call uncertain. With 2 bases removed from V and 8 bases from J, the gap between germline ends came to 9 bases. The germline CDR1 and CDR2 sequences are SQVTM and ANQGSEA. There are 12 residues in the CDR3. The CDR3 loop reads CSVETGREKLFF. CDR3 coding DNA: TGCAGCGTTGAAACTGGGCGAGAAAAACTGTTTTTT.

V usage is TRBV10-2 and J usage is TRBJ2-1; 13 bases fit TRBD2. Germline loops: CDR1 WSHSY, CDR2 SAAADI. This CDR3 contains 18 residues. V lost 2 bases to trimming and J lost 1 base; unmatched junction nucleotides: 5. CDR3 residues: CASSEGLAGEVSYNEQFF. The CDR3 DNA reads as TGCGCCAGCAGTGAGGGACTAGCGGGAGAGGTTTCCTACAATGAGCAGTTCTTC.

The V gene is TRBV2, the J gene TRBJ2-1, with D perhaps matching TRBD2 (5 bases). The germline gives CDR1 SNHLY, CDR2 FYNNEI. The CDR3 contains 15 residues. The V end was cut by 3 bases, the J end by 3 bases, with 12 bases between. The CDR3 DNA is TGTGCCAGCAGTGACGAGGGCTCAGGCTACAATGAGCAGTTCTTC. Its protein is CASSDEGSGYNEQFF.